The present TCR beta chain was sequenced within a study of T-cell memory formation after mild COVID-19 (dated by TCRdb to the early 2020s). For the wider study: TCR sequence clusters from the two donors were largely donor specific. In a couple of donors, T-cell clones that expanded and contracted after mild COVID-19 were tracked by sequencing TCRalpha and TCRbeta repertoires over time. The cohort comprised two young, previously healthy adult volunteers, one female and one male.

For sequencing, an Illumina NovaSeq 6000 was employed. cDNA libraries for TCRalpha and TCRbeta were prepared by 5'RACE using constant-segment primers, with sample barcodes and unique molecular identifiers added. Trizol reagent was used to extract RNA from every sample. Amplification of the libraries took two PCR steps, and the second step added a second sample barcode plus Illumina TruSeq adapters. Sequencing of the libraries was done on an Illumina NovaSeq, producing 2 x 150 bp paired-end reads. In the original analysis: Reads were demultiplexed and collapsed into UMI-guided consensus sequences with migec v1.2.7. Using mixcr v2.1.11, UMI consensuses were aligned to TRA and TRB V and J templates and then assembled into clonotypes. Expanded or contracted clonotypes were those called significant by both edgeR and NoisET, with noise models trained on biological replicates. For edgeR calls, the cutoffs were a false discovery rate-adjusted p below 0.01 and a log2 fold-change threshold of 1. As an exploratory analysis of dynamics, PCA with hierarchical clustering was applied to max-normalized trajectories of the 1000 most abundant clonotypes. Separately sequenced CD4+ and CD8+ repertoires were used to assign a CD4 or CD8 phenotype to each responding clone. TCRdb cleaned the public reads at Q25 with fastp, built clones with MiXCR and kept in-frame beta chains. Each CDR3 protein gets just one entry, which takes the most common genes and DNA from the rows behind it. For this entry, the V and J calls and clone size follow TCRdb and not the study's own pipeline. The sample yields around 260,000 distinct CDR3 sequences; 15% to 20% were counted once. The ten biggest clones cover 22% of the sample.

Ficoll-Paque density gradient centrifugation was used to isolate PBMCs. Note on this clonotype: Its specific antigen is unknown. No qualities accompany the bases; no much larger clone lies one base away.

CDR1 is given as DFQATT and CDR2 as SNEGSKA, both from the germline V gene (reference sequence). Taken from cysteine to phenylalanine, the CDR3 has 11 residues. Only CDR3 DNA remains: 33 bases, in frame from the first base. Trimming removed 6 bases from V and 10 bases from J; the gene matches leave 8 bases unexplained. Beyond this particular receptor, the publication reports: The study covered only two mild cases, and larger cohorts including severe cases with pre-infection samples were considered necessary. Clones that contracted from day 15 to 85 showed balanced CD4/CD8 phenotypes, whereas a second wave of clones that expanded from day 15 to 37 leaned towards CD4+. SARS-CoV-2 specificity was not confirmed for the second-wave clones peaking on day 37. Contracting CD4+ clones appeared mostly in the CM and EM memory subsets, whereas CD8+ clones were enriched in EMRA. The detection of some responding clones in pre-infection memory suggests that pre-existing cross-reactive memory T cells joined the SARS-CoV-2 response.

This clonotype was obtained from a man aged 18-30 years who had mild COVID-19 (a few samples of this study predate the infection). The sample titles of this study are shuffled in the database, so cell type and time point are left out; the donor was told from shared clones. Here the chain combines TRBV20-1 and TRBJ2-5; a stretch of 7 junction bases matches TRBD1. Sequenced material: PBMCs or a T cell subset sorted from them (not recorded which). The CDR3 loop reads CSAKDRTGQYF. The DNA reads TGCAGTGCCAAGGACAGGACCGGCCAGTACTTC.